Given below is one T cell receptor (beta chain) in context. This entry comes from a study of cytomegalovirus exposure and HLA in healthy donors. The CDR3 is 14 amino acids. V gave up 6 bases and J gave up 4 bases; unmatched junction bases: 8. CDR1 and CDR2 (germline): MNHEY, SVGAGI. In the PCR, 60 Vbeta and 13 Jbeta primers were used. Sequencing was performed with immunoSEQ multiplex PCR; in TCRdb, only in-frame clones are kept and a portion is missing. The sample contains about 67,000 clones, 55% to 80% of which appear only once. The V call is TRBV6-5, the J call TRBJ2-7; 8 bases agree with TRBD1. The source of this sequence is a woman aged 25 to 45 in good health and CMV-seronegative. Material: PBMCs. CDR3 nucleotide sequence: TGTGCCAGCAGCCGATCGGACAGGGCGTACGAGCAGTACTTC. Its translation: CASSRSDRAYEQYF.